The 27 T cell receptor beta chains presented below share a single source sample, sequenced in a study of OX40 agonist ivuxolimab in advanced cancers. Measured with immunoSEQ multiplex PCR; TCRdb has only the in-frame clones, and not every one. The data hold about 68,000 clones, with 70% to 90% observed a single time. The sample consisted of CD4+ or CD8+ T cells sorted from blood, taken in a trial of the OX40 agonist ivuxolimab. These receptors were taken from an adult with an advanced solid tumor such as melanoma, head and neck, liver or kidney cancer.

Points on this clone: The junction departs from germline at one end; a sequencing error may be responsible. V usage is TRBV29-1 and J usage is TRBJ1-4; 7 positions match TRBD1. The CDR3 totals 14 residues. Germline V lookup: CDR1 SQVTM, CDR2 ANQGSEA. DNA of the CDR3: TGCAGCGTGGAAGTTCTCGGACAGGTGGAAAAACTGTTTTTT. Its protein product is CSVEVLGQVEKLFF.

The chain is built from TRBV29-1 and TRBJ1-2; the D is unclear. This CDR3 has 11 residues. Germline V CDR1 and CDR2: SQVTM, ANQGSEA. V was trimmed by 4 bases and J by 5 bases, leaving 8 bases between them. The CDR3 DNA sequence: TGCAGCGTTGGGGAGGTGTATGGCTACACCTTC. The encoded protein is CSVGEVYGYTF.

V is TRBV18 and J is TRBJ1-2; 7 bases are shared with TRBD1. Germline loops: CDR1 KGHSH, CDR2 LQKENI. The length of the CDR3 is 18 residues. Trimming removed 6 bases from V and 4 bases from J; junction bases left unmatched: 20. For the CDR3, the DNA is TGTGCCAGCTCGTCCCTAGACAGGGACTACTATACCCCCTATGGCTACACCTTC. Protein: CASSSLDRDYYTPYGYTF.

The V gene is TRBV2, the J gene TRBJ1-4; tentative D call: TRBD1 (5 bases). The CDR3 loop spans 16 amino acids. Germline assignment: CDR1 SNHLY and CDR2 FYNNEI. Trimming removed 3 bases from V and 0 bases from J, with 11 bases in between. CDR3 nucleotide sequence: TGTGCCAGCAGTGACGGCTGGGGGGCAACTAATGAAAAACTGTTTTTT. This translates into CASSDGWGATNEKLFF.

J is TRBJ1-2 and V is TRBV19; D is perhaps TRBD1 (5 bases). Per the germline V gene, CDR1 is LNHDA and CDR2 is SQIVND (reference sequence). This CDR3 region has 14 residues. The V end lost 0 bases, the J end lost 4 bases, and 9 bases lay between the germline ends. The CDR3 spells CASSIDTGTYGYTF. The CDR3 DNA is TGTGCCAGTAGTATAGACACAGGAACCTATGGCTACACCTTC. Full variable domain (rest looked up from reference TRBV19 and TRBJ1-2): DGGITQSPKYLFRKEGQNVTLSCEQNLNHDAMYWYRQDPGQGLRLIYYSQIVNDFQKGDIAEGYSVSREKKESFPLTVTSAQKNPTAFYLCASSIDTGTYGYTFGSGTRLTVV.

A few counts support this clone. V is TRBV5-4 and J is TRBJ1-2; possibly TRBD1 for D (6 bases). This CDR3 has 13 residues. The V end was cut by 4 bases, the J end by 7 bases, with 14 bases between. Germline V gene data show CDR1 as SGHNT and CDR2 as YYREEE (reference sequence). The CDR3 loop reads CASSTQGFLGYTF. As DNA, the CDR3 is TGTGCCAGCAGCACTCAGGGGTTTCTTGGCTACACCTTC.

This chain uses TRBV7-9 with TRBJ2-2; the match to TRBD1 covers 7 bases. From germline, CDR1 is SEHNR and CDR2 FQNEAQ (reference sequence). The V and J ends lost 4 bases and 3 bases, in that order; junction bases with no gene match: 2. This CDR3 is 14 amino acids long. CDR3 sequence: CASSWDRHTGELFF. As DNA, the CDR3 is TGTGCCAGCAGCTGGGACAGACACACCGGGGAGCTGTTTTTT.

V gene TRBV11-1 combines with J gene TRBJ2-1; maybe TRBD1 (5 bases). Trimming removed 4 bases from V and 2 bases from J, with 6 bases in between. CDR1 is SGHAT, CDR2 FQDESV, per germline (reference sequence). This CDR3 contains 13 residues. This CDR3 is CASSSRAYNEQFF. CDR3 DNA sequence: TGTGCCAGCAGCTCCAGGGCCTACAATGAGCAGTTCTTC. Supplemented by reference TRBV11-1 and TRBJ2-1, the full variable domain reads EAEVAQSPRYKITEKSQAVAFWCDPISGHATLYWYRQILGQGPELLVQFQDESVVDDSQLPKDRFSAERLKGVDSTLKIQPAELGDSAMYLCASSSRAYNEQFFGPGTRLTVL.

The chain combines TRBV9 with TRBJ1-3; 7 bases match TRBD1. The CDR3 consists of 16 residues. CDR1 is SGDLS and CDR2 is YYNGEE in the germline V gene. Losses at the gene ends were 3 bases for V and 2 bases for J; bases not matched to a gene: 8. DNA of the CDR3: TGTGCCAGCAGCGCCACGACAGGGAAAGCTGGAAACACCATATATTTT. Protein: CASSATTGKAGNTIYF.

The chain carries TRBV5-1 and TRBJ1-1; D gene uncertain. Germline V gene sequence: CDR1 SGHRS, CDR2 YFSETQ. V was clipped by 1 base and J by 9 bases, with 19 bases between them. This CDR3 spans 15 amino acids. In DNA form, the CDR3 reads TGCGCCAGCAGCTTGATGAGGGAACCACCGTTGAAAGCTTTCTTT. Translated, it gives CASSLMREPPLKAFF. Looking up the rest from reference TRBV5-1 and TRBJ1-1 gives the full variable domain: KAGVTQTPRYLIKTRGQQVTLSCSPISGHRSVSWYQQTPGQGLQFLFEYFSETQRNKGNFPGRFSGRQFSNSRSEMNVSTLELGDSALYLCASSLMREPPLKAFFGQGTRLTVV.

This clone is a singleton in its sample. The chain joins TRBV4-1 to TRBJ2-2; D not certain. CDR1 and CDR2 from the germline V gene are MGHRA and YSYEKL. Trimming shortened V by 2 bases and J by 6 bases, and 16 bases separated the two germline ends. The CDR3 has 16 residues. CDR3 in amino acids: CASSQSSSTRAGELFF. The CDR3 DNA follows: TGCGCCAGCAGCCAATCCTCAAGTACCAGAGCCGGGGAGCTGTTTTTT.

The chain is built from TRBV9 and TRBJ2-2, with D possibly matching TRBD1 (5 bases). The CDR3 runs 15 residues. Germline values: CDR1 SGDLS, CDR2 YYNGEE. Deletions cut 4 bases from V and 0 bases from J, with 10 bases between. For the CDR3, the DNA is TGTGCCAGCAGCCCACAGGTTCCGAACACCGGGGAGCTGTTTTTT. It is translated as CASSPQVPNTGELFF. The full variable domain, in which reference TRBV9 and TRBJ2-2 provide the parts outside the CDR3, is DSGVTQTPKHLITATGQRVTLRCSPRSGDLSVYWYQQSLDQGLQFLIQYYNGEERAKGNILERFSAQQFPDLHSELNLSSLELGDSALYFCASSPQVPNTGELFFGEGSRLTVL.

The chain couples TRBV27 to TRBJ1-1; perhaps TRBD1 as D (6 bases). Per germline, CDR1 MNHEY and CDR2 SMNVEV (reference sequence). V lost 2 bases and J 5 bases, leaving 12 bases between the germline ends. CDR3 size: 14 residues. CDR3 DNA: TGTGCCAGCAGTTTACGGGGGGGCAGTACTGAAGCTTTCTTT. Protein: CASSLRGGSTEAFF.

V gene TRBV5-1 combines with J gene TRBJ1-5; perhaps TRBD1 as D (5 bases). Germline assignment: CDR1 SGHRS and CDR2 YFSETQ. The CDR3 loop spans 15 amino acids. Trimming took 0 bases from V and 3 from J, leaving 10 bases between them. The chain's CDR3 is CASSLGQGNNQPQHF. CDR3 DNA: TGCGCCAGCAGCTTGGGGCAGGGAAACAATCAGCCCCAGCATTTT.

With respect to this clone: At one end the junction does not follow the germline gene, possibly because of a read error. The identical CDR3 is also encoded by other nucleotide sequences in the sample. V and J are TRBV9 and TRBJ2-7; D is possibly TRBD1 (6 bases). Germline CDR1 reads SGDLS; CDR2 reads YYNGEE. The CDR3 is 15 residues long. Here the CDR3 DNA reads TGTGCCAGCGGCGTATCCCCTTCCCCAGGGGAAGAGCAGTACTTC. Protein product: CASGVSPSPGEEQYF.

CDR3 nucleotide sequence: TGTGCCAGCAGCTTTTTAGGCGGGTTCGCCTATGGCTACACCTTC. Protein: CASSFLGGFAYGYTF. The gene calls are TRBV7-2 and TRBJ1-2; D is undetermined. Germline lookup yields CDR1 SGHTA and CDR2 FQGNSA. The CDR3 contains 15 residues. V lost 3 bases and J 4 bases, leaving 15 bases between the germline ends.

The DNA of the CDR3 is TGTGCCAGCACTGAGACTAGCCTAGCCCCATTACCCAATGAGCAGTTCTTC. Its protein is CASTETSLAPLPNEQFF. The rearrangement joins TRBV2 to TRBJ2-1; 7 bases are a match to TRBD2. The CDR3 runs 17 residues. With V trimmed by 7 bases and J by 6 bases, 18 bases remained unmatched. Germline V gives CDR1 SNHLY, CDR2 FYNNEI.

The chain is built from TRBV29-1 and TRBJ1-2, with D perhaps TRBD1 (5 bases). Trimming removed 3 bases at V and 4 bases at J, with 6 bases between. In germline, CDR1 is SQVTM, CDR2 ANQGSEA. CDR3 length: 11 residues. CDR3: CSVEQGYGYTF. For the CDR3, the DNA is TGCAGCGTTGAGCAGGGCTATGGCTACACCTTC.

V usage is TRBV2 and J usage is TRBJ1-5; D not resolved. V gave up 3 bases and J gave up 0 bases, with 12 bases separating them. The CDR3 is 16 residues long. The germline gives CDR1 SNHLY, CDR2 FYNNEI. DNA of the CDR3: TGTGCCAGCAGTGAGTCTGGAATCTATAGCAATCAGCCCCAGCATTTT. Translating gives CASSESGIYSNQPQHF.

This clone was counted many times. This chain connects TRBV5-6 to TRBJ2-7; D gene uncertain. The V end was cut by 5 bases, the J end by 6 bases, with 9 bases between. The CDR3 runs 11 residues. Germline CDR1 and CDR2: SGHDT and YYEEEE. CDR3 sequence reads: CASSSGVEQYF. The CDR3 DNA reads TGTGCCAGCAGTAGTGGGGTCGAGCAGTACTTC.

The chain joins TRBV18 to TRBJ2-2; a weak D match, TRBD1 (6 bases). With 1 base removed from V and 7 bases from J, the gap between germline ends came to 10 bases. This CDR3 has 14 residues. The germline V gene encodes CDR1 KGHSH and CDR2 LQKENI. The CDR3 loop is CASSPRGGSGELFF. The CDR3 DNA follows: TGTGCCAGCTCACCACGAGGGGGAAGCGGGGAGCTGTTTTTT. The full variable domain, its missing parts supplied by reference TRBV18 and TRBJ2-2, is NAGVMQNPRHLVRRRGQEARLRCSPMKGHSHVYWYRQLPEEGLKFMVYLQKENIIDESGMPKERFSAEFPKEGPSILRIQQVVRGDSAAYFCASSPRGGSGELFFGEGSRLTVL.

This chain links TRBV29-1 with TRBJ1-1; no reliable D call. The V gene lost 4 bases and the J gene lost 6 bases, with 15 bases spanning the gap. Germline assignment: CDR1 SQVTM and CDR2 ANQGSEA. The CDR3 covers 13 residues. CDR3 amino acids: CSVGTSQRAEAFF. CDR3 DNA: TGCAGCGTTGGAACCTCCCAAAGGGCTGAAGCTTTCTTT.

The chain couples TRBV12-5 to TRBJ1-5; 11 nucleotides match TRBD1. The CDR3 consists of 14 residues. V gave up 1 base and J gave up 11 bases; unmatched junction bases: 4. CDR1 is LGHNT, CDR2 FRNRAP, per germline. For the CDR3, the DNA is TGTGCTAGTGGTTTGGGGACAGGGGGCTTCGCCCAGCATTTT. Its protein product is CASGLGTGGFAQHF.

The chain joins TRBV14 to TRBJ2-1; 11 positions match TRBD2. There are 16 residues in the CDR3. Germline V gene data show CDR1 as SGHDN and CDR2 as FVKESK. Unmatched junction bases numbered 7, after V lost 6 bases and J lost 3 bases. The CDR3 reads CASRPSGTSGYNEQFF. In nucleotides, the CDR3 is TGTGCCAGCAGACCATCCGGGACTAGCGGCTACAATGAGCAGTTCTTC.

This clone was seen once. The chain joins TRBV4-2 to TRBJ2-6; D is perhaps TRBD1 (5 bases). The CDR3 is 20 residues long. From germline, CDR1 is LGHNA and CDR2 YNFKEQ. The V end lost 0 bases, the J end lost 0 bases, and 18 bases lay between the germline ends. The CDR3 sequence: CASSQDRVGRESSGANVLTF. CDR3 coding DNA: TGTGCCAGCAGCCAAGATCGGGTCGGCAGGGAAAGCTCTGGGGCCAACGTCCTGACTTTC.

The chain links TRBV6-6 to TRBJ1-4; 11 bases agree with TRBD1. This CDR3 is built from 14 residues. The germline V gene has CDR1 MNHNY and CDR2 SVGAGI (reference sequence). V lost 8 bases, J lost 5 bases, and 4 bases stayed unmatched. CDR3 nucleotides: TGTGCCAGCGGGGACAGGGGGGGGAATGAAAAACTGTTTTTT. Protein product: CASGDRGGNEKLFF.

This chain connects TRBV20-1 to TRBJ2-5; D gene unclear. This CDR3 has 11 residues. From germline, CDR1 is DFQATT and CDR2 SNEGSKA (reference sequence). V lost 3 bases and J lost 5, with 7 bases in between. The CDR3, as DNA: TGCAGTGCTAGGGGCGTGGAGACCCAGTACTTC. Translated, it gives CSARGVETQYF.